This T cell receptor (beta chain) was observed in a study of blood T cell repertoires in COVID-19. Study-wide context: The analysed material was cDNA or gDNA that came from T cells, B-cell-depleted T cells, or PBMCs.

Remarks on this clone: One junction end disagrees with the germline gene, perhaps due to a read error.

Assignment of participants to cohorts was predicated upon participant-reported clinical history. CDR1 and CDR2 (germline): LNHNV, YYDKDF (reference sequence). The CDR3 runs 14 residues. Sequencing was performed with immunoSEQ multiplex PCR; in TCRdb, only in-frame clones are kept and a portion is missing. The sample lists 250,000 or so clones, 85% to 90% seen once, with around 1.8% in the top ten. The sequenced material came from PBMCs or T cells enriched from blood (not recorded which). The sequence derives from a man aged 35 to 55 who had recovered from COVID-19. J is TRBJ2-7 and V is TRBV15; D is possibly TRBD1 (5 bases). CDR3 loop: CATSRGPGTYVQYF. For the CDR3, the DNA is TGTGCCACCAGCAGGGGGCCAGGAACCTACGTGCAGTACTTC. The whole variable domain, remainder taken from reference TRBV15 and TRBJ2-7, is DAMVIQNPRYQVTQFGKPVTLSCSQTLNHNVMYWYQQKSSQAPKLLFHYYDKDFNNEADTPDNFQSRRPNTSFCFLDIRSPGLGDTAMYLCATSRGPGTYVQYFGPGTRLTVT.